The T cell receptor beta chain described here comes from a study of blood T cell repertoires in COVID-19. Here immunoSEQ multiplex PCR was the method, and the copy in TCRdb shows in-frame clones only, minus some. The data contain under 250,000 clones, approximately 82% of them singletons. This CDR3 spans 13 amino acids. Germline CDR1 SGHVS, CDR2 FQNEAQ. The ends were cut back, 1 base at V and 3 bases at J, with 7 bases in the middle. The specimen was peripheral blood. The V gene is TRBV7-8, the J gene TRBJ2-7; TRBD1 might be the D (6 bases). The clonotype comes from a man aged 50 to 59 with active or convalescent COVID-19. The CDR3 is CASSLGDNYEQYF. The CDR3 nucleotides are TGTGCCAGCAGCTTAGGGGACAACTACGAGCAGTACTTC.